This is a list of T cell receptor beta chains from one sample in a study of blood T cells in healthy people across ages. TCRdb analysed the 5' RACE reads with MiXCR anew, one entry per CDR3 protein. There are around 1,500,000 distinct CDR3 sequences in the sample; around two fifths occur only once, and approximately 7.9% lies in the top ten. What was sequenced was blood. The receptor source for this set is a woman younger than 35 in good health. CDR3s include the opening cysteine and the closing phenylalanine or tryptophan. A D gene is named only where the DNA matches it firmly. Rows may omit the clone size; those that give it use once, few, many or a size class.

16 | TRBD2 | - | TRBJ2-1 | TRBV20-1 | CSARVSGTSGGGEQFF | TGCAGTGCTAGAGTCTCCGGGACTAGCGGGGGCGGTGAGCAGTTCTTC
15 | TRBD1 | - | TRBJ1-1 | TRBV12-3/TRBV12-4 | CASRGDSQIGTEAFF | TGTGCCAGCAGGGGGGACAGTCAAATCGGCACTGAAGCTTTCTTT
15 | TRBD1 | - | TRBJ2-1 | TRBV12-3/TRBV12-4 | CASSFRQGLQDEQFF | TGTGCCAGCAGTTTTAGACAGGGGTTACAGGATGAGCAGTTCTTC
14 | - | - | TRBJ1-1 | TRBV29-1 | CSVEGGLMNTEAFF | TGCAGCGTTGAGGGGGGCCTTATGAACACTGAAGCTTTCTTT
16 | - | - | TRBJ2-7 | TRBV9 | CASSVAAQGPYNEQYF | TGTGCCAGCAGCGTAGCTGCCCAGGGGCCCTACAATGAGCAGTACTTC
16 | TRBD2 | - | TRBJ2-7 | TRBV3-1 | CASSQGAAGGSYEQYF | TGTGCCAGCAGCCAAGGGGCAGCGGGAGGTTCCTACGAGCAGTACTTC
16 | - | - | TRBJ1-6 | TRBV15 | CATSSRDKNYNSPLHF | TGTGCCACCAGCAGCCGGGACAAAAACTATAATTCACCCCTCCACTTT
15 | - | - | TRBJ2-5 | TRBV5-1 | CASSSLILGQETQYF | TGCGCCAGCAGCTCCCTGATTTTGGGGCAAGAGACCCAGTACTTC
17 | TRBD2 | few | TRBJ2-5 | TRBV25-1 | CASSDPRLAGLQETQYF | TGTGCCAGCAGTGATCCACGACTAGCGGGACTCCAAGAGACCCAGTACTTC
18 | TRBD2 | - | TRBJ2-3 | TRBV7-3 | CASSFLSAAGGLTDTQYF | TGTGCCAGCAGCTTTCTTTCCGCGGCGGGGGGGCTCACAGATACGCAGTATTTT
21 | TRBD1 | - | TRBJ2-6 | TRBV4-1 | CASSQVMGRGTHNSGANVLTF | TGCGCCAGCAGCCAAGTGATGGGCAGGGGGACACATAACTCTGGGGCCAACGTCCTGACTTTC
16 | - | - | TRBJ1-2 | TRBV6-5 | CASSYSMETTNYGYTF | TGTGCCAGCAGTTACTCGATGGAGACTACTAACTATGGCTACACCTTC
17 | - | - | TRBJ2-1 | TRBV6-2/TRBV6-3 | CANSYSTQPRSYNEQFF | TGTGCCAACAGTTACTCGACACAACCCCGCTCCTACAATGAGCAGTTCTTC
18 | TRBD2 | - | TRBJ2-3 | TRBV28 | CASSGGEGTSVLADTQYF | TGTGCCAGCAGTGGGGGGGAGGGGACTAGCGTCTTGGCAGATACGCAGTATTTT
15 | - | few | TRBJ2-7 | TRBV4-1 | CASSHRITDSYEQYF | TGCGCCAGCAGCCACCGAATAACGGATTCCTACGAGCAGTACTTC
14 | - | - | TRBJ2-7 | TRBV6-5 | CASSYGDRTYEQYF | TGTGCCAGCAGTTACGGGGACCGAACCTACGAGCAGTACTTC
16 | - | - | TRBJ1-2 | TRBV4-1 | CASSLSGQQANYGYTF | TGCGCCAGCAGCCTCAGCGGACAGCAAGCTAACTATGGCTACACCTTC
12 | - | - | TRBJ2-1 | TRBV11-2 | CASSLHVVEQFF | TGTGCCAGCAGCCTACACGTTGTTGAGCAGTTCTTC
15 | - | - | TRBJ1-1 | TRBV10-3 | CAIGRGMGMNTEAFF | TGTGCCATCGGTCGGGGGATGGGTATGAACACTGAAGCTTTCTTT
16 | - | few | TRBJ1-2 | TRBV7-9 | CASRSVGGAQDYGYTF | TGTGCCAGCAGATCCGTTGGGGGGGCGCAGGACTATGGCTACACCTTC
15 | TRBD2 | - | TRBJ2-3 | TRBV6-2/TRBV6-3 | CASRSAGVLTDTQYF | TGTGCCAGCAGGTCCGCGGGGGTCCTTACAGATACGCAGTATTTT
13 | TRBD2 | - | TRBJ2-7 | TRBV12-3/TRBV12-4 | CTSGHGRVEEQYF | TGTACCAGCGGTCACGGGAGGGTGGAGGAGCAGTACTTC
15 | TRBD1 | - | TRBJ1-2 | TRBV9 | CASSVVAGGSYGYTF | TGTGCCAGCAGCGTAGTTGCAGGGGGTAGCTATGGCTACACCTTC
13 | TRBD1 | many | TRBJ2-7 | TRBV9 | CASSAGTGYEQYF | TGTGCCAGCAGCGCAGGGACAGGCTACGAGCAGTACTTC
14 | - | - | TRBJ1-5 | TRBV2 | CASSEAKLNQPQHF | TGTGCCAGCAGTGAAGCGAAGCTCAATCAGCCCCAGCATTTT
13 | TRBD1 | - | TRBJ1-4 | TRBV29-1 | CSVDVGQGEKLFF | TGCAGCGTAGACGTTGGACAGGGTGAAAAGCTGTTTTTT
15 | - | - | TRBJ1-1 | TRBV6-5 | CASSPPLGPNTEAFF | TGCGCCAGCAGCCCCCCTTTGGGGCCGAACACTGAAGCTTTCTTT
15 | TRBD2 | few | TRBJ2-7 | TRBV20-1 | CSARDLRGLTYEQYF | TGCAGTGCTAGAGATCTTAGGGGACTAACCTACGAGCAGTACTTC
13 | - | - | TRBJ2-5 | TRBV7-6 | CASSVAILETQYF | TGTGCCAGCAGCGTAGCGATTCTAGAGACCCAGTACTTC
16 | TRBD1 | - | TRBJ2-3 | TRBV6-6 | CASSLRRDRETDTQYF | TGTGCCAGCAGCCTCCGCCGGGACAGGGAAACAGATACGCAGTATTTT
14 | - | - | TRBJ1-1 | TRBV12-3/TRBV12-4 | CASSLVRSAGEAFF | TGTGCCAGCAGTTTAGTTCGCTCGGCCGGCGAAGCTTTCTTT
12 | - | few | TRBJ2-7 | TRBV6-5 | CASAGSSYEQYF | TGTGCCAGCGCGGGCAGTTCCTACGAGCAGTACTTC
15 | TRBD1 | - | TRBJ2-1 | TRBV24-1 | CATSSLGQSYNEQFF | TGTGCCACCAGTTCCCTGGGACAGAGTTACAATGAGCAGTTCTTC
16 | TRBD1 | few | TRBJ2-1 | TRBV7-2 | CASSLTGGMTHNEQFF | TGTGCCAGCAGCTTAACAGGGGGAATGACCCACAATGAGCAGTTCTTC
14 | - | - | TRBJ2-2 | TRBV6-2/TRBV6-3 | CASSFGGDTGELFF | TGTGCCAGCAGTTTTGGGGGCGACACCGGGGAGCTGTTTTTT
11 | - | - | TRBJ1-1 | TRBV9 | CASSETPEAFF | TGTGCCAGCAGCGAAACTCCAGAAGCTTTCTTT
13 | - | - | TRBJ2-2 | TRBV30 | CAWSRLHTGELFF | TGTGCCTGGAGTAGACTACACACCGGGGAGCTGTTTTTT
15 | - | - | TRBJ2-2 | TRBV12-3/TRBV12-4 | CASSLAGGLTGELFF | TGTGCCAGCAGTTTAGCGGGGGGGCTCACCGGGGAGCTGTTTTTT
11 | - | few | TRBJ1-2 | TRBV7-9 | CASSRLGIHTF | TGTGCCAGCAGCCGCCTCGGGATCCACACCTTC
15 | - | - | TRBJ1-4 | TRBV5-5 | CASSLGQPINEKLFF | TGTGCCAGCAGCTTGGGACAGCCTATTAATGAAAAACTGTTTTTT
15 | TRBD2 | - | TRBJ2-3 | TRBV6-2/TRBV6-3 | CASSTAGAGTDTQYF | TGTGCCAGCAGTACGGCGGGAGCAGGCACAGATACGCAGTATTTT
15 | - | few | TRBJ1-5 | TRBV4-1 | CASSMNPGNNQPQHF | TGCGCCAGCAGCATGAACCCGGGGAACAATCAGCCCCAGCATTTT
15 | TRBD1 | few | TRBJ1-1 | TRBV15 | CATSGGQGFWTEAFF | TGTGCCACCAGCGGAGGACAGGGGTTTTGGACTGAAGCTTTCTTT
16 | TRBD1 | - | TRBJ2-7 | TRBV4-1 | CASSRTGDRGSYEQYF | TGCGCCAGCAGCCGAACTGGGGACAGGGGTTCCTACGAGCAGTACTTC
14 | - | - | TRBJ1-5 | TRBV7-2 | CASSSLPNNQPQHF | TGTGCCAGCAGCTCTCTACCGAACAATCAGCCCCAGCATTTT
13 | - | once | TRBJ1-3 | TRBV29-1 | CSVGVTAGNTIYF | TGCAGCGTTGGAGTCACTGCTGGAAACACCATATATTTT
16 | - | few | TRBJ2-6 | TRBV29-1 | CSVVPSGHSGANVLTF | TGCAGCGTTGTACCGTCCGGACACTCTGGGGCCAACGTCCTGACTTTC